Following are 25 T cell receptor beta chains from one sample sequenced in a study of blood T cells in healthy people across ages. Through a sample-barcoded 5' primer and a J-beta primer mix, a second PCR was run for roughly 7 to 12 cycles. TCRdb fed the 5' RACE reads into MiXCR, producing one record per CDR3 protein. The sample carries roughly 1 million distinct CDR3 sequences, around 27% recorded once. The same sample was also used in a study of T cells of mothers and their children.

Sequenced sample: blood. The origin of the receptors is a girl aged 2 to 9 in good health.

V gene TRBV6-2 or TRBV6-3 combines with J gene TRBJ2-5, with D possibly matching TRBD2 (5 bases). CDR1 MNHEY and CDR2 SVGEGT come from the germline V gene. The germline V and J ends were trimmed by 9 bases and 5 bases, with 22 bases remaining between them. The CDR3 is 15 amino acids. This CDR3 reads CASNQDSNPQETQYF. CDR3 nucleotide sequence: TGTGCCAGTAACCAGGACTCCAACCCGCAGGAGACCCAGTACTTC.

This clonotype was found once. The chain is built from TRBV5-1 and TRBJ2-6, with TRBD1 matching 7 bases. V gave up 3 bases and J gave up 3 bases; unmatched junction bases: 6. Germline V gives CDR1 SGHRS, CDR2 YFSETQ. The CDR3 has 16 residues. CDR3 sequence: CASSSQTGDGANVLTF. The DNA of the CDR3 is TGCGCCAGCAGCTCCCAAACAGGGGATGGGGCCAACGTCCTGACTTTC.

A note on this clonotype: One end of the junction is discordant with germline, which a read error may explain. The chain joins TRBV7-2 to TRBJ2-1; TRBD2 matches 11 bases. CDR1 is SGHTA, CDR2 FQGNSA, per germline. This CDR3 is built from 15 residues. CDR3 residues: CASTLLAGEVNEQFF. The CDR3 DNA reads as TGTGCCAGCACCTTACTAGCGGGAGAAGTCAATGAGCAGTTCTTC.

This chain links TRBV11-1 with TRBJ1-1, with TRBD1 matching over 7 bases. CDR1 and CDR2 from the germline V gene are SGHAT and FQDESV (reference sequence). V shed 5 bases and J 4 bases; nucleotides not matched to a gene: 25. The CDR3 is 20 amino acids. DNA of the CDR3: TGTGCCAGCAGCCCCATCTTTAACGCTTTTACAGGGGAAGATACCACTGAAGCTTTCTTT. Translated: CASSPIFNAFTGEDTTEAFF. The complete variable domain, with remaining parts taken from reference TRBV11-1 and TRBJ1-1, reads EAEVAQSPRYKITEKSQAVAFWCDPISGHATLYWYRQILGQGPELLVQFQDESVVDDSQLPKDRFSAERLKGVDSTLKIQPAELGDSAMYLCASSPIFNAFTGEDTTEAFFGQGTRLTVV.

This clonotype appeared a few times. This rearrangement joins TRBV4-3 to TRBJ2-5; either TRBD1 or TRBD2 may supply D (6 bases each). The DNA end is more similar to TRBJ2-1, so the J call may be wrong. This CDR3 region has 15 residues. CDR1 LGHNA and CDR2 YSLEER come from the germline V gene. The chain's CDR3 is CASSQTSRGYNEQFF. In nucleotides, the CDR3 is TGCGCCAGCAGCCAAACTAGCAGGGGCTACAATGAGCAGTTCTTC.

The chain is built from TRBV5-6 and TRBJ2-5, with unresolved D. The J call may not be correct, given that the DNA end is closer to TRBJ2-7. The CDR3 is 13 amino acids. Germline V gives CDR1 SGHDT, CDR2 YYEEEE. The CDR3 coding sequence is TGTGCCAGCAGCTTGGCCATTGGGGTCGAGCAGTACTTC. Its protein product is CASSLAIGVEQYF.

This chain links TRBV9 with TRBJ1-1; no clear D. The germline CDR1 and CDR2 sequences are SGDLS and YYNGEE. The CDR3 is 14 amino acids. V was pared by 4 bases and J by 3 bases, with 13 bases between. CDR3 in DNA: TGTGCCAGCAGCCCCTCGTGGCGGGACACTGAAGCTTTCTTT. Its translation is CASSPSWRDTEAFF.

The chain uses TRBV7-9 and TRBJ2-5; 7 nucleotides line up with TRBD1. The J call may be mistaken, given a closer DNA end match to TRBJ2-7. The germline V gene encodes CDR1 SEHNR and CDR2 FQNEAQ (reference sequence). This CDR3 spans 14 amino acids. CDR3 bases: TGTGCCAGCAGCAGAGGACAGGTGCCCTACGAGCAGTACTTC. The encoded protein is CASSRGQVPYEQYF.

In DNA form, the CDR3 reads TGTGCCAGCAGACGTTGTTCGGTAGCCAAAAACATTCAGTACTTC. As protein: CASRRCSVAKNIQYF. The gene calls are TRBV7-2 and TRBJ2-4; no firm D call. Germline V gene data show CDR1 as SGHTA and CDR2 as FQGNSA. V lost 6 bases and J 0 bases, leaving 12 bases between the germline ends. CDR3 length equals 15 residues.

The J gene is TRBJ2-7, the V gene TRBV7-2; 7 bases agree with TRBD1. The CDR3 contains 15 residues. Germline CDR1 SGHTA, CDR2 FQGNSA. V gave up 3 bases and J gave up 3 bases; unmatched junction bases: 8. In DNA, the CDR3 is TGTGCCAGCAGCTTCGCCGGACAGGCGGACTACGAGCAGTACTTC. It encodes CASSFAGQADYEQYF.

V is TRBV6-6 and J is TRBJ2-7; D unresolved. Germline CDR1 reads MNHNY; CDR2 reads SVGAGI (reference sequence). CDR3 length equals 12 residues. Trimming shortened V by 7 bases and J by 2 bases, and 9 bases separated the two germline ends. This CDR3 is CASTAFPYEQYF. CDR3 sequence (DNA): TGTGCCAGCACGGCTTTCCCCTACGAGCAGTACTTC.

This clonotype has ten or more counts. The chain carries TRBV24-1 and TRBJ2-7; 7 bases line up with TRBD2. V shed 12 bases and J 6 bases; nucleotides not matched to a gene: 1. CDR3 length: 9 amino acids. CDR1 and CDR2 from the germline V gene are KGHDR and SFDVKD. CDR3 coding DNA: TGTGCCCCGGGAGGCGAGCAGTACTTC. Amino acids: CAPGGEQYF.

The V and J genes are TRBV14 and TRBJ2-2, with D perhaps being TRBD1 or TRBD2 (6 bases each). The V end was cut by 3 bases, the J end by 1 base, with 15 bases between. The CDR3 loop spans 17 amino acids. Germline CDR1 is SGHDN and CDR2 is FVKESK. The CDR3: CASSHKTGALNTGELFF. As DNA, the CDR3 is TGTGCCAGCAGCCACAAGACGGGGGCCTTGAACACCGGGGAGCTGTTTTTT.

This clonotype was observed a few times. The gene calls are TRBV4-1 and TRBJ2-3; D is unresolved. CDR3 length: 16 residues. Trimming shortened V by 2 bases and J by 0 bases, and 12 bases separated the two germline ends. Germline CDR1 reads MGHRA; CDR2 reads YSYEKL. The DNA for the CDR3 is TGCGCCAGCAGCCAACTAGGAAGGCAGAGCACAGATACGCAGTATTTT. Its protein is CASSQLGRQSTDTQYF.

This chain uses TRBV12-3 or TRBV12-4 with TRBJ2-5; a weak D match, TRBD2 (6 bases). CDR3 length equals 12 residues. V dropped 5 bases and J dropped 11 bases, with 15 bases sitting between them. CDR3 amino acids: CASSREAREQYF. CDR3 nucleotides: TGTGCCAGCAGTCGAGAGGCTCGGGAGCAGTACTTC.

In its sample, this clonotype was seen a few times. DNA of the CDR3: TGTGCCAGCAGCCTCACGCGGACCTATAATTCACCCCTCCACTTT. This translates into CASSLTRTYNSPLHF. The J gene is TRBJ1-6, the V gene TRBV7-2; D call uncertain. The length of the CDR3 is 15 residues. Looked up from germline, CDR1 is SGHTA and CDR2 is FQGNSA. V was cut by 5 bases and J by 2 bases, with 10 bases left in between.

The V call is TRBV7-6, the J call TRBJ2-7, with 8 positions matching TRBD2. The germline CDR1 and CDR2 sequences are SGHVS and FNYEAQ. Trimming at V came to 1 base and at J to 5 bases, leaving 7 bases not matched to a gene. The CDR3 is made up of 15 amino acids. The CDR3 region is CASSLGGLGENEQYF. In nucleotides, the CDR3 is TGTGCCAGCAGCTTAGGGGGACTAGGGGAGAACGAGCAGTACTTC.

The genes are TRBV5-1 and TRBJ1-2; 7 bases are shared with TRBD1. The CDR3 totals 13 residues. V lost 4 bases and J lost 4; bases outside the gene matches: 4. CDR1 and CDR2 (germline): SGHRS, YFSETQ. The CDR3 DNA reads TGCGCCAGCAGCAGCACAGGGGCCTATGGCTACACCTTC. It codes for CASSSTGAYGYTF.

This clonotype showed up just a few times. This chain connects TRBV4-1 to TRBJ1-5, with D hard to call. The germline CDR1 and CDR2 sequences are MGHRA and YSYEKL. The CDR3 spans 16 residues. V lost 6 bases to trimming and J lost 1 base, with 16 bases between them. CDR3 nucleotides: TGCGCCAGCAGGAAAGAGGCGGGCATGAGCAATCAGCCCCAGCATTTT. Its translation is CASRKEAGMSNQPQHF.

This clonotype appeared once. The rearrangement uses TRBV28 and TRBJ2-6, with 8 positions matching TRBD1. V trimming: 6 bases; J trimming: 1 base; junction bases outside the gene matches: 11. CDR1 and CDR2 (germline): MDHEN, SYDVKM. The CDR3 length is 18 residues. CDR3 nucleotides: TGTGCCAGCAGCTCTATGACAGGGGCAGAGTCTGGGGCCAACGTCCTGACTTTC. Residues: CASSSMTGAESGANVLTF.

This clonotype was seen a few times. The gene calls are TRBV29-1 and TRBJ2-5, with D maybe TRBD2 (6 bases). V dropped 5 bases and J dropped 2 bases, with 12 bases sitting between them. CDR3 length: 13 amino acids. Germline lookup yields CDR1 SQVTM and CDR2 ANQGSEA. CDR3 nucleotides: TGCAGCGTTACCGGGACTGTACAAGAGACCCAGTACTTC. The encoded protein is CSVTGTVQETQYF. The full variable domain, in which reference TRBV29-1 and TRBJ2-5 provide the parts outside the CDR3, is SAVISQKPSRDICQRGTSLTIQCQVDSQVTMMFWYRQQPGQSLTLIATANQGSEATYESGFVIDKFPISRPNLTFSTLTVSNMSPEDSSIYLCSVTGTVQETQYFGPGTRLLVL.

DNA for the CDR3: TGTGCCAGCAGCGTAGGGGGGTCAGGAGCCTACGAGCAGTACTTC. This encodes CASSVGGSGAYEQYF. The chain couples TRBV9 to TRBJ2-5; D might be TRBD1 or TRBD2, each matching 5 bases. The J call may be in error: the DNA end matches TRBJ2-7 better. In germline, CDR1 is SGDLS, CDR2 YYNGEE. The CDR3 loop spans 15 amino acids.

This chain links TRBV5-1 with TRBJ2-3; D not resolved. Trimming stripped 7 bases from V and 0 bases from J, with 21 bases between. The CDR3 loop spans 17 amino acids. The germline gives CDR1 SGHRS, CDR2 YFSETQ. The CDR3 DNA reads TGCGCCAGCTGCCTCGGTCTTACCACTACTAGCACAGATACGCAGTATTTT. Protein: CASCLGLTTTSTDTQYF.

V gene TRBV20-1 combines with J gene TRBJ2-1, with TRBD1 as a possible D gene (5 bases). This CDR3 is built from 15 residues. CDR1 is DFQATT and CDR2 is SNEGSKA in the germline V gene (reference sequence). Between the trimmed V and J ends, which lost 6 bases and 5 bases, there was a span of 20 bases. The CDR3 spells CSARDWGRNNNEQFF. CDR3 nucleotide sequence: TGCAGTGCCCGAGATTGGGGCAGGAACAACAATGAGCAGTTCTTC.

This clonotype was detected only a few times. The V call is TRBV20-1, the J call TRBJ2-5; 7 nucleotides agree with TRBD2. The CDR3 runs 17 residues. V was pared by 1 base and J by 2 bases, with 13 bases of the junction left unmatched. Germline CDR1 is DFQATT and CDR2 is SNEGSKA (reference sequence). This CDR3 reads CSARGVGTGGNQETQYF. The CDR3 DNA follows: TGCAGTGCTAGAGGGGTTGGTACGGGGGGAAATCAAGAGACCCAGTACTTC.